A selection of T cell receptor beta chains follows, all from one sample in a study of T-cell reconstitution after alpha-beta-depleted transplantation in children. TCRdb passed the PCR reads through MiXCR, listing each CDR3 protein once. The sample includes about 580,000 distinct CDR3 sequences, around 23% of them seen just once. Sequences were derived from PBMCs, mostly from graft donor cells, sampled 360 days after TCRalphabeta/CD19-depleted stem cell transplant. These TCRs come from a boy less than two years old who had a stem cell transplant for acute myeloid leukemia, so the T cells may come from the graft donor. CDR3s include the opening cysteine and the closing phenylalanine or tryptophan. Each record gives: clone size, J gene, V gene, CDR3 protein. Size is stated for part of the rows, as once, few or many counts, or as a class when the clone is expanded.

clone size: many
J gene: TRBJ2-3
V gene: TRBV20-1
CDR3 protein: CSAVTSTDTQYF

clone size: many
J gene: TRBJ2-2
V gene: TRBV7-9
CDR3 protein: CASSGTGVTGELFF

clone size: few
J gene: TRBJ2-1
V gene: TRBV20-1
CDR3 protein: CSARGRDSPNEQFF

clone size: NA
J gene: TRBJ2-1
V gene: TRBV20-1
CDR3 protein: CSQLGEGFDEQFF

clone size: NA
J gene: TRBJ2-1
V gene: TRBV4-3
CDR3 protein: CASSQDGRGSYNEQFF

clone size: NA
J gene: TRBJ1-1
V gene: TRBV11-1
CDR3 protein: CASSLRTGLMNTEAFF

clone size: NA
J gene: TRBJ2-1
V gene: TRBV27
CDR3 protein: CAIIFPGQGGNEQFF

clone size: NA
J gene: TRBJ2-6
V gene: TRBV12-3/TRBV12-4
CDR3 protein: CASTPVWSSGANVLTF

clone size: NA
J gene: TRBJ2-5
V gene: TRBV6-2/TRBV6-3
CDR3 protein: CASSPQGGEETQYF

clone size: NA
J gene: TRBJ2-1
V gene: TRBV6-2/TRBV6-3
CDR3 protein: CASSLETGAVNEQFF

clone size: many
J gene: TRBJ2-1
V gene: TRBV20-1
CDR3 protein: CSAIPGTRSYNEQFF

clone size: NA
J gene: TRBJ2-5
V gene: TRBV7-8
CDR3 protein: CASSLDPTVEETQYF

clone size: NA
J gene: TRBJ2-7
V gene: TRBV27
CDR3 protein: CASSFRGGTYEQYF

clone size: few
J gene: TRBJ2-1
V gene: TRBV6-5
CDR3 protein: CASSYRRQSRSSDEQFF

clone size: NA
J gene: TRBJ2-1
V gene: TRBV2
CDR3 protein: CASSVYTRSGLDSEEQFF

clone size: NA
J gene: TRBJ1-2
V gene: TRBV25-1
CDR3 protein: CASSGAGSATNYGYTF

clone size: NA
J gene: TRBJ2-1
V gene: TRBV18
CDR3 protein: CASSPSRLEQFF

clone size: NA
J gene: TRBJ1-2
V gene: TRBV11-2
CDR3 protein: CASSLTRGLGYGYTF

clone size: NA
J gene: TRBJ1-3
V gene: TRBV25-1
CDR3 protein: CASRFGRGNTIYF

clone size: NA
J gene: TRBJ2-5
V gene: TRBV7-2
CDR3 protein: CASSLGGGPRTQYF

clone size: many
J gene: TRBJ2-7
V gene: TRBV20-1
CDR3 protein: CSAPRLAGAYEQYF

clone size: NA
J gene: TRBJ2-7
V gene: TRBV7-2
CDR3 protein: CASRDTGEQYF